This T cell receptor beta chain came from a study of blood T cell repertoires in COVID-19. Trimming pared 3 bases from V and 8 bases from J, leaving 12 bases between. The CDR3 length is 13 residues. From germline, CDR1 is SGDLS and CDR2 YYNGEE. Data came from immunoSEQ multiplex PCR; TCRdb stores just in-frame clones and leaves some out. The sample yields approximately 65,000 clones, approximately 86% seen once. The sample consisted of peripheral blood. The source of this sequence is a man aged 50-59 years with acute or convalescent COVID-19. The chain employs TRBV9 and TRBJ1-3; D gene uncertain. This CDR3 is CASSGETGDTIYF. The CDR3 coding sequence is TGTGCCAGCAGCGGAGAGACCGGGGACACCATATATTTT.